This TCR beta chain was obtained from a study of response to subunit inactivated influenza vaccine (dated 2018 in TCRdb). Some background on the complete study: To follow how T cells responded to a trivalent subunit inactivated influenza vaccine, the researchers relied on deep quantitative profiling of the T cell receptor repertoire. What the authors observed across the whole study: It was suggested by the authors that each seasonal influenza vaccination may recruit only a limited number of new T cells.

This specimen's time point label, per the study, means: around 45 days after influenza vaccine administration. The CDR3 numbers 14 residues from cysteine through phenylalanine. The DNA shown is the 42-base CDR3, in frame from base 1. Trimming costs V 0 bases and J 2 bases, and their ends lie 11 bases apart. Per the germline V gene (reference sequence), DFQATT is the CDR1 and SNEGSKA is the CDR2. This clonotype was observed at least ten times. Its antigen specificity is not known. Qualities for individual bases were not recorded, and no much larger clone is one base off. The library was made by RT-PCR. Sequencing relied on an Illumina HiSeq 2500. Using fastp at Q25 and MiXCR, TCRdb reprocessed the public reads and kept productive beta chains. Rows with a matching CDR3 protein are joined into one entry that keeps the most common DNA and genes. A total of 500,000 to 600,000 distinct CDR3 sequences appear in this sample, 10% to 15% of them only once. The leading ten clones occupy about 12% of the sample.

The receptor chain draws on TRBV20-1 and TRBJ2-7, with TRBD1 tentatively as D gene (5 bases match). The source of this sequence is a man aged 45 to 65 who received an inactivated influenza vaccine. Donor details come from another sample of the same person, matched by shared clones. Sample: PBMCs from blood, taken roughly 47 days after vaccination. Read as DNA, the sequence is TGCAGTGCTAGAGAATGGAGACAGACCTACGAGCAGTACTTC. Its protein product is CSAREWRQTYEQYF.